This TCR beta chain stems from a study of tumor-infiltrating lymphocytes in localized non-small cell lung cancer. Profiling relied on immunoSEQ multiplex PCR, and the TCRdb table lists in-frame clones only, not all of them. The sample has 12,000 or so clones, roughly 76% seen once; the top ten hold about 17%. The germline V gene has CDR1 SQVTM and CDR2 ANQGSEA. The CDR3 extends over 13 amino acids. Trimming cost V 2 bases and J 7 bases, with 14 bases left between them. The receptor comes from a human donor with non-small cell lung cancer. Material for sequencing was uninvolved lung tissue not adjacent to the tumor. V gene TRBV29-1 combines with J gene TRBJ1-1, with a possible D match to TRBD1 (5 bases). In DNA, the CDR3 is TGCAGCGTTGAACGAACGCCCAGGGTTGAAGCTTTCTTT. As protein: CSVERTPRVEAFF.